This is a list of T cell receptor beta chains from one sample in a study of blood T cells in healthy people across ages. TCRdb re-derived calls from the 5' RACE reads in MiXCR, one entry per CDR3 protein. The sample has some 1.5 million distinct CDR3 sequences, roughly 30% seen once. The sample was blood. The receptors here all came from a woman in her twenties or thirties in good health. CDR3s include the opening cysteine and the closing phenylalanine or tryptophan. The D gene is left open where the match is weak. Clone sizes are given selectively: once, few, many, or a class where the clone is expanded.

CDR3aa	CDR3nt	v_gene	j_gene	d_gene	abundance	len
CASRAGLGGGGELFF	TGTGCCAGCAGAGCAGGACTAGGAGGAGGCGGGGAGCTGTTTTTT	TRBV6-2/TRBV6-3	TRBJ2-2	TRBD2	-	15
CASSLMQGSGNTIYF	TGTGCCAGCAGCTTAATGCAGGGCTCTGGAAACACCATATATTTT	TRBV7-2	TRBJ1-3	-	-	15
CSVEGQQGAHYGYTF	TGCAGCGTTGAAGGGCAACAGGGGGCTCACTATGGCTACACCTTC	TRBV29-1	TRBJ1-2	TRBD1	few	15
CASTEGINYGYTF	TGCGCCAGCACGGAGGGGATTAACTATGGCTACACCTTC	TRBV10-2	TRBJ1-2	-	few	13
CASSYSGERGPNEQFF	TGTGCCAGCAGTTACTCGGGCGAGCGGGGCCCCAATGAGCAGTTCTTC	TRBV6-5	TRBJ2-1	TRBD2	few	16
CASSSGQHSYEQYF	TGTGCCAGCAGCTCGGGACAACACTCCTACGAGCAGTACTTC	TRBV7-9	TRBJ2-7	-	many	14
CASSAETDHEKLFF	TGTGCCAGCAGTGCCGAGACGGACCATGAAAAACTGTTTTTT	TRBV2	TRBJ1-4	-	-	14
CALGDQPQHF	TGTGCCCTCGGGGACCAGCCCCAGCATTTT	TRBV7-9	TRBJ1-5	-	few	10
CASSQGRVTGANVLTF	TGCGCCAGCAGCCAAGGGAGGGTAACTGGGGCCAACGTCCTGACTTTC	TRBV4-1	TRBJ2-6	-	many	16
CASSLAGTVNEQFF	TGCGCCAGCAGCTTGGCCGGGACTGTAAATGAGCAGTTCTTC	TRBV5-1	TRBJ2-1	-	-	14
CASSMTASGANVLTF	TGCGCCAGCAGCATGACAGCGTCTGGGGCCAACGTCCTGACTTTC	TRBV5-1	TRBJ2-6	-	many	15
CASSYPQGARNEQFF	TGTGCCAGCAGTTACCCACAGGGGGCTCGGAATGAGCAGTTCTTC	TRBV6-6	TRBJ2-1	TRBD1	few	15
CATQERSNTEAFF	TGTGCCACTCAAGAGAGGTCGAACACTGAAGCTTTCTTT	TRBV6-5	TRBJ1-1	-	-	13
CSARTVEGYTF	TGCAGTGCTAGGACAGTGGAAGGCTACACCTTC	TRBV20-1	TRBJ1-2	-	-	11
CASGFRTSALNEQFF	TGTGCCAGCGGCTTTCGGACTAGCGCTCTCAATGAGCAGTTCTTC	TRBV5-6	TRBJ2-1	TRBD2	-	15
CSVGSGSSYEQYF	TGCAGCGTAGGATCGGGGAGCTCCTACGAGCAGTACTTC	TRBV29-1	TRBJ2-7	-	many	13
CSAPGQPLTEAFF	TGCAGTGCTCCGGGACAGCCCCTGACTGAAGCTTTCTTT	TRBV20-1	TRBJ1-1	TRBD1	-	13
CASSLRTGGTDTQYF	TGTGCCAGCAGTTTAAGAACGGGAGGCACAGATACTCAGTATTTT	TRBV27	TRBJ2-3	TRBD2	many	15
CASSYGRPDTYNEQFF	TGTGCCAGCAGTTACGGTAGGCCGGACACCTACAATGAGCAGTTCTTC	TRBV6-6	TRBJ2-1	-	few	16
CASSQGEGTQYF	TGCGCCAGCAGCCAAGGGGAGGGGACCCAGTACTTC	TRBV3-1	TRBJ2-5	TRBD2	many	12
CASSSWDNPYEQYF	TGTGCCAGCAGTAGCTGGGACAACCCCTACGAGCAGTACTTC	TRBV27	TRBJ2-7	-	many	14
CASSLGQTGGGDTQYF	TGTGCCAGCAGCTTAGGGCAGACAGGGGGAGGAGATACGCAGTATTTT	TRBV7-2	TRBJ2-3	TRBD1	-	16
CASGPGGGGTKLFF	TGTGCTAGTGGTCCTGGCGGGGGCGGTACGAAACTGTTTTTT	TRBV12-5	TRBJ1-4	-	-	14
CASSLAREPQHF	TGTGCCAGCAGCTTAGCGCGGGAGCCCCAGCATTTT	TRBV7-2	TRBJ1-5	-	-	12
CASSQDAGSFQETRYF	TGTGCCAGCAGCCAAGACGCGGGCTCCTTTCAGGAGACCCGGTACTTC	TRBV4-2	TRBJ2-7	-	-	16
CASSHVVGEGYTF	TGTGCCAGCAGCCATGTCGTTGGTGAGGGCTACACCTTC	TRBV3-1	TRBJ1-2	-	-	13
CSAVEAGGPVLPFF	TGCAGTGCCGTGGAAGCGGGAGGGCCGGTTCTTCCGTTCTTC	TRBV20-1	TRBJ2-1	TRBD2	-	14
CASSLWDRIQPQHF	TGTGCCAGCAGCTTGTGGGACAGAATACAGCCCCAGCATTTT	TRBV5-6	TRBJ1-5	TRBD1	-	14
CASSLRDIEQFF	TGTGCCAGCAGCTTGCGGGACATCGAGCAGTTCTTC	TRBV5-6	TRBJ2-1	-	-	12
CASIGEKSYGYTF	TGTGCCAGCATTGGAGAAAAAAGCTATGGCTACACCTTC	TRBV28	TRBJ1-2	-	few	13
CSGRLAPGGEQFF	TGCAGTGGGAGACTAGCGCCCGGGGGTGAGCAGTTCTTC	TRBV20-1	TRBJ2-1	TRBD2	-	13
CSAREGGVNTGELFF	TGCAGTGCTAGAGAGGGCGGGGTGAACACCGGGGAGCTGTTTTTT	TRBV20-1	TRBJ2-2	-	-	15
CATSDRGRRSTDTQYF	TGTGCCACCAGTGATCGGGGGCGGAGAAGCACAGATACGCAGTATTTT	TRBV24-1	TRBJ2-3	-	-	16
CASSLGRTSTNEKLFF	TGCGCCAGCAGCTTGGGTCGGACCTCAACTAATGAAAAACTGTTTTTT	TRBV5-1	TRBJ1-4	-	-	16
CASSDLKGIYGYTF	TGTGCCAGCAGTGATCTGAAGGGTATCTATGGCTACACCTTC	TRBV6-1	TRBJ1-2	-	-	14
CSGRGTTDTQYF	TGCAGTGGGCGGGGGACCACAGATACGCAGTATTTT	TRBV20-1	TRBJ2-3	TRBD2	few	12
CALQQGNNYGYTF	TGTGCCCTCCAACAGGGAAATAACTATGGCTACACCTTC	TRBV10-3	TRBJ1-2	-	many	13
CASGLVRTYEQYF	TGTGCTAGTGGTTTGGTACGGACCTACGAGCAGTACTTC	TRBV12-5	TRBJ2-7	-	-	13
CASSLFLGNEQFF	TGCGCCAGCAGCTTGTTCTTGGGGAATGAGCAGTTCTTC	TRBV5-1	TRBJ2-1	-	many	13